The following is a TCR beta chain sequence with its context. Its target antigen remains unknown. No base quality information exists; no much larger clone differs at one position. This record belongs to a study of T cells in Graves' hyperthyroidism and ophthalmopathy (dated by TCRdb to between 2018 and 2020). Background on the whole study: To identify TCR V-J signatures that set the groups apart, the researchers used a discovery cohort of 90 to 100 patients, made up of 40 to 45 with Graves' ophthalmopathy and 55 to 65 with stable Graves' hyperthyroidism. The paper reports TCR Vbeta CDR3 sequencing of approximately 140 peripheral blood samples: around 45 ophthalmopathy, roughly 80 hyperthyroidism and approximately 17 progressor patients. Thyroid tissue and blood T-cell repertoires from six Graves' hyperthyroidism patients were also compared in the study. Once sampling was done, hyperthyroidism patients were given methimazole at a starting dose of 30 mg daily, whereas ophthalmopathy patients were given high-dose intravenous methylprednisolone. The roughly 99 discovery patients were divided at random into training and test sets in a 7:3 ratio. An independent validation cohort of 18 to 20 hyperthyroidism patients and 17 patients who later progressed to ophthalmopathy tested prospective prediction of ophthalmopathy. Overall study outcomes, separate from this receptor: No statistical method was used to set the sample size in advance, and investigators knew the group allocation. During validation, the model predicted progression to ophthalmopathy a median of around six months ahead of onset, with 70.59% sensitivity and about 75% specificity. A 13 V-J signature model separated ophthalmopathy from stable hyperthyroidism, with about 88% sensitivity and roughly 82% specificity in cross-validation and 80%/75% in testing. Most expanded thyroid clonotypes (frequency above 0.001) were also detected in blood, suggesting blood repertoires may reflect thyroid immune responses.

Compared with germline, V lacks 5 bases and J lacks 6 bases; bases without a gene match: 15. The CDR1 and CDR2 encoded by the germline V gene are SGHTA and FQGTGA. The CDR3 starts with the cysteine, ends with the phenylalanine, and has 16 residues. The only DNA kept is the CDR3, 48 bases in frame from the first base. The study excluded patients with uncontrolled infections, other autoimmune diseases, pregnancy or lactation. Diagnoses were based on clinical symptoms, serum thyroxine and TRAb, thyroid ultrasound and orbital computed tomography. Total RNA was extracted using Trizol reagent, and RNA quality was assessed on an Agilent 2100 Bioanalyzer. The TCR beta CDR3 regions were amplified from RNA transcripts. For the first round of RT-PCR on the TCR CDR3, the HTBI primer set was used together with the Qiagen OneStep RT-PCR kit. The libraries were constructed in a second round of multiplex PCR and then size-selected and purified. The libraries were sequenced on an Illumina HiSeq2000 using paired-end 100 bp reads. The paper's data handling went like this. Raw data were processed with SOAPnuke, discarding reads with adapters, uncalled bases, mean Phred below 15, or no exact constant-primer or identifier match. COPE v1.2.5 was used to merge high-quality paired reads, and clonotypes were defined as unique nucleotide sequences. Clonotypes were aligned to IMGT TRBV, TRBD and TRBJ reference segments using MiTCR v1.1. Only V-J combinations with frequency above 0.0001, covering 99.2% of repertoires, were analysed. The TCS score was defined as F50 (clonal expansion) divided by E x V (chaos), with BLOSUM62-based TCRdist calculated between CDR3 peptides within each V-J. Welch's t-statistics and random forest reduced around 510 V-J features to fewer than 15, which were used in a naive Bayes classifier (R e1071). The similarity between thyroid and blood repertoires was quantified using the Morisita-Horn index. The public reads were quality trimmed at Q25 with fastp and then assembled into clones with MiXCR by TCRdb, keeping productive beta chains. Every CDR3 protein is listed once, alongside the most common genes and DNA of its rows. TCRdb assigned the V and J calls; the authors' analysis was not used. This sample holds approximately 640,000 distinct CDR3 sequences; about 45% were observed only once. The top ten clones comprise approximately 7.2% of the sample.

The origin of this receptor is an adult man with Graves' disease, either hyperthyroidism or ophthalmopathy (not recorded which). The sample consisted of peripheral blood or thyroid tissue (not recorded which). The chain couples TRBV7-3 to TRBJ1-1; 7 of the junction bases match TRBD1. The CDR3 is CASSPGTAYRVSEAFF. The nucleotide sequence reads as follows: TGTGCCAGCAGCCCGGGGACAGCCTATAGGGTATCTGAAGCTTTCTTT.